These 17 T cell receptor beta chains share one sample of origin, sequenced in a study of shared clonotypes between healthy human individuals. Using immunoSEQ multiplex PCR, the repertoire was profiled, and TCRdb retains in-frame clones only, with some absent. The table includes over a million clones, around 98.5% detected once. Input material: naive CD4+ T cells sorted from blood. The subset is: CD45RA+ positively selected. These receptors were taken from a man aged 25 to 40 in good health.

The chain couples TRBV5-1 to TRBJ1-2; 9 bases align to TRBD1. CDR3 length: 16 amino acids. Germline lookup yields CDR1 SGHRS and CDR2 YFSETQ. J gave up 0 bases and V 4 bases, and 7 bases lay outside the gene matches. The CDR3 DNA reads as TGCGCCAGCAGCACCGGACAGGGGCCGGCTAACTATGGCTACACCTTC. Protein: CASSTGQGPANYGYTF.

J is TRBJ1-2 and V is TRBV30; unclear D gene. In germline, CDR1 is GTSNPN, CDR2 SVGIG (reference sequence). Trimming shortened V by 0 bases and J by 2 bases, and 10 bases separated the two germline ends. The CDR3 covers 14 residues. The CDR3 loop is CAWSVEGSNYGYTF. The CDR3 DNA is TGTGCCTGGAGTGTGGAAGGGTCCAACTATGGCTACACCTTC.

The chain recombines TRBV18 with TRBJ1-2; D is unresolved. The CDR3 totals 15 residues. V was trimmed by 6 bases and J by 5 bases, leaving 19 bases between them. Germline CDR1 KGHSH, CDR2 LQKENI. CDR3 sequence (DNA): TGTGCCAGCTCCACCTCAGTCATGAGCGGTTATGGCTACACCTTC. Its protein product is CASSTSVMSGYGYTF. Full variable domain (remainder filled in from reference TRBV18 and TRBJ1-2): NAGVMQNPRHLVRRRGQEARLRCSPMKGHSHVYWYRQLPEEGLKFMVYLQKENIIDESGMPKERFSAEFPKEGPSILRIQQVVRGDSAAYFCASSTSVMSGYGYTFGSGTRLTVV.

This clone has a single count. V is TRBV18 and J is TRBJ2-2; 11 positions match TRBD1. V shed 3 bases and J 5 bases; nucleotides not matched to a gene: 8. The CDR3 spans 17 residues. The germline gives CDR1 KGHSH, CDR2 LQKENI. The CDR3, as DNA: TGTGCCAGCTCACCGTGGGACAGGGGGGCGCGGACCGGGGAGCTGTTTTTT. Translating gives CASSPWDRGARTGELFF. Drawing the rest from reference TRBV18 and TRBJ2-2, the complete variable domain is NAGVMQNPRHLVRRRGQEARLRCSPMKGHSHVYWYRQLPEEGLKFMVYLQKENIIDESGMPKERFSAEFPKEGPSILRIQQVVRGDSAAYFCASSPWDRGARTGELFFGEGSRLTVL.

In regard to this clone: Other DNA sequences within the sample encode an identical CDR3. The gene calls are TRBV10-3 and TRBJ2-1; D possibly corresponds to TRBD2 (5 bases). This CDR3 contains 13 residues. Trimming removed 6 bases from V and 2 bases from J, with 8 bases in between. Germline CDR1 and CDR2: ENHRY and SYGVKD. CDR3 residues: CAISEGTYNEQFF. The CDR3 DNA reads TGTGCCATCAGCGAGGGCACCTACAATGAGCAGTTCTTC.

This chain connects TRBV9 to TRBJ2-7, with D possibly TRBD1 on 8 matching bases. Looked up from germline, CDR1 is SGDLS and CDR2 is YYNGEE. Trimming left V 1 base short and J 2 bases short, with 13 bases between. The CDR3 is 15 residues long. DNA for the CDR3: TGTGCCAGCAGCGTACGGACAGGGAGGGCCTACGAGCAGTACTTC. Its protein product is CASSVRTGRAYEQYF.

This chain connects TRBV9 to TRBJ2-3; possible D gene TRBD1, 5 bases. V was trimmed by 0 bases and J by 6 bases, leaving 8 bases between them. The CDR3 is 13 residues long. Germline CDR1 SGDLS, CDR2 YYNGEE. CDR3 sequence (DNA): TGTGCCAGCAGCGTAGCTAAGGGGGATACGCAGTATTTT. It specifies CASSVAKGDTQYF. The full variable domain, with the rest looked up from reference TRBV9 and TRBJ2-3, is DSGVTQTPKHLITATGQRVTLRCSPRSGDLSVYWYQQSLDQGLQFLIQYYNGEERAKGNILERFSAQQFPDLHSELNLSSLELGDSALYFCASSVAKGDTQYFGPGTRLTVL.

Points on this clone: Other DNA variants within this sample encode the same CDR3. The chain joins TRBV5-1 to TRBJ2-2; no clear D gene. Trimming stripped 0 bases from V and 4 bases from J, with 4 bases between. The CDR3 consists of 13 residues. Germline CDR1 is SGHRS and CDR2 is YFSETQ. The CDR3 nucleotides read TGCGCCAGCAGCTTGGGGTCCACCGGGGAGCTGTTTTTT. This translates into CASSLGSTGELFF. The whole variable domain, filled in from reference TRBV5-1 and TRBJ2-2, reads KAGVTQTPRYLIKTRGQQVTLSCSPISGHRSVSWYQQTPGQGLQFLFEYFSETQRNKGNFPGRFSGRQFSNSRSEMNVSTLELGDSALYLCASSLGSTGELFFGEGSRLTVL.

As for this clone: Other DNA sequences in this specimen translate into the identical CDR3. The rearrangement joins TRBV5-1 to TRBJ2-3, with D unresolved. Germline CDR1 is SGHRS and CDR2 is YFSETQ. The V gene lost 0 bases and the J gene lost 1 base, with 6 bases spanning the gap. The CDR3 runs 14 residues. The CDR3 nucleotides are TGCGCCAGCAGCTTGGTGGCCGGCACAGATACGCAGTATTTT. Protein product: CASSLVAGTDTQYF. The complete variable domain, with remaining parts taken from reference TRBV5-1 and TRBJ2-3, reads KAGVTQTPRYLIKTRGQQVTLSCSPISGHRSVSWYQQTPGQGLQFLFEYFSETQRNKGNFPGRFSGRQFSNSRSEMNVSTLELGDSALYLCASSLVAGTDTQYFGPGTRLTVL.

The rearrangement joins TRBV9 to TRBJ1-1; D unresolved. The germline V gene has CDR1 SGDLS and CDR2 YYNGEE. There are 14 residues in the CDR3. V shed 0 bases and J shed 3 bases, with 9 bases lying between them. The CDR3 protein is CASSVDLPHTEAFF. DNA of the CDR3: TGTGCCAGCAGCGTAGACCTGCCCCACACTGAAGCTTTCTTT.

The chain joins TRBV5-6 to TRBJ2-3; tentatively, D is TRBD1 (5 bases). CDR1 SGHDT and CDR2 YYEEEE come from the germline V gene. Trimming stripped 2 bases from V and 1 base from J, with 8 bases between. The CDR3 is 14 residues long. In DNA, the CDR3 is TGTGCCAGCAGCTTAGGGGCCCGCACAGATACGCAGTATTTT. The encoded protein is CASSLGARTDTQYF. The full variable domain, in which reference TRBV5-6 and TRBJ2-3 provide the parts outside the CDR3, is DAGVTQSPTHLIKTRGQQVTLRCSPKSGHDTVSWYQQALGQGPQFIFQYYEEEERQRGNFPDRFSGHQFPNYSSELNVNALLLGDSALYLCASSLGARTDTQYFGPGTRLTVL.

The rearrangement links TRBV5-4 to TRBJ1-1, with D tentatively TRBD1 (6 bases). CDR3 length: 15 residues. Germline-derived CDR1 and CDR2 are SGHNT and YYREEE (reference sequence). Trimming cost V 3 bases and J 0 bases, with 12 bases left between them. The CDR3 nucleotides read TGTGCCAGCAGCTACGGACAGAGCATGAACACTGAAGCTTTCTTT. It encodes CASSYGQSMNTEAFF.

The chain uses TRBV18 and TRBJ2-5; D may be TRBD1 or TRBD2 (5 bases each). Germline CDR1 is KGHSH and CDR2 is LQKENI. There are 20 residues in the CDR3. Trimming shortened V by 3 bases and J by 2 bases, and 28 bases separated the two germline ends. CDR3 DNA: TGTGCCAGCTCACCTCTAAAGGGACGACCCCACGGGGTGTGGCAAGAGACCCAGTACTTC. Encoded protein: CASSPLKGRPHGVWQETQYF.

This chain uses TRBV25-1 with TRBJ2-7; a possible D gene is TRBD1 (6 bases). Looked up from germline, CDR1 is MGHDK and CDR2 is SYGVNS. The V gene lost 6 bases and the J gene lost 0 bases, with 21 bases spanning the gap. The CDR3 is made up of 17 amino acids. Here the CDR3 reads CASRGYFRGRGSYEQYF. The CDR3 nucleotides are TGTGCCAGCAGAGGCTACTTCAGGGGAAGGGGCTCCTACGAGCAGTACTTC.

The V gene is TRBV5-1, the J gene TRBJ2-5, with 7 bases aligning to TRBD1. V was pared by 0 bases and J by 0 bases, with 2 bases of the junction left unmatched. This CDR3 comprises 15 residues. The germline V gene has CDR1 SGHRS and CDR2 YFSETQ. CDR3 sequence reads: CASSLDRGYQETQYF. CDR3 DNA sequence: TGCGCCAGCAGCTTGGACAGGGGATACCAAGAGACCCAGTACTTC.

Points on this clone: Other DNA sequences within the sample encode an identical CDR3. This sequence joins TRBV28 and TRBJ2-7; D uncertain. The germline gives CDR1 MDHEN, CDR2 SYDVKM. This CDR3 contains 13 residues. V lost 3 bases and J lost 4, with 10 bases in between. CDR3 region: CASSFVGSYEQYF. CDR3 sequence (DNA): TGTGCCAGCAGTTTTGTGGGATCGTACGAGCAGTACTTC.

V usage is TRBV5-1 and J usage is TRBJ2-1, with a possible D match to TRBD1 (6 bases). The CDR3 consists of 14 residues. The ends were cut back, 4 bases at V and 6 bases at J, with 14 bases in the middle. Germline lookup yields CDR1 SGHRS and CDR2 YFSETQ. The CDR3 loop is CASSTGQWSNEQFF. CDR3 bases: TGCGCCAGCAGCACCGGACAGTGGAGCAATGAGCAGTTCTTC. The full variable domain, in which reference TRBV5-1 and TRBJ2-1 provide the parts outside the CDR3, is KAGVTQTPRYLIKTRGQQVTLSCSPISGHRSVSWYQQTPGQGLQFLFEYFSETQRNKGNFPGRFSGRQFSNSRSEMNVSTLELGDSALYLCASSTGQWSNEQFFGPGTRLTVL.